What follows are 16 T cell receptor beta chains derived from one specimen sequenced in a study of blood T cell repertoires in COVID-19. The repertoire was sequenced with immunoSEQ multiplex PCR; TCRdb's copy has only in-frame clones and lacks some. Here the sample spans approximately 99,000 clones, 80% to 90% being singletons. Sequenced input: peripheral blood. These receptors all come from a human donor in a cohort sampled during active COVID-19.

The rearrangement joins TRBV5-1 to TRBJ1-1; D might be TRBD1 (6 bases). Germline CDR1 is SGHRS and CDR2 is YFSETQ. The CDR3 sequence is 14 residues long. Trimming took 4 bases from V and 1 from J, leaving 11 bases between them. In DNA form, the CDR3 reads TGCGCCAGCAGCAGGGACATAAAGAACACTGAAGCTTTCTTT. It is translated as CASSRDIKNTEAFF.

This chain joins TRBV9 and TRBJ2-1; D may be TRBD2 (5 bases). There are 15 residues in the CDR3. With 0 bases removed from V and 1 base from J, the gap between germline ends came to 8 bases. Germline V gene data show CDR1 as SGDLS and CDR2 as YYNGEE. CDR3 sequence: CASSVVGVSYNEQFF. The CDR3 nucleotides are TGTGCCAGCAGCGTAGTCGGGGTTTCCTACAATGAGCAGTTCTTC.

This chain joins TRBV5-1 and TRBJ1-1; TRBD1 agrees at 10 bases. CDR1 and CDR2 (germline): SGHRS, YFSETQ. This CDR3 is 16 amino acids long. The V gene end was trimmed by 0 bases and the J gene end by 0 bases; junction bases not matched to a gene: 2. As DNA, the CDR3 is TGCGCCAGCAGCTTGGCCGGGACAGGGGTGAACACTGAAGCTTTCTTT. Protein: CASSLAGTGVNTEAFF. Full variable domain (remainder filled in from reference TRBV5-1 and TRBJ1-1): KAGVTQTPRYLIKTRGQQVTLSCSPISGHRSVSWYQQTPGQGLQFLFEYFSETQRNKGNFPGRFSGRQFSNSRSEMNVSTLELGDSALYLCASSLAGTGVNTEAFFGQGTRLTVV.

The chain has TRBV11-2 and TRBJ2-3; possible D gene TRBD1, 6 bases. Germline V gene sequence: CDR1 SGHAT, CDR2 FQNNGV. Trimming took off 5 bases at V and 0 bases at J, with 15 bases between the two ends. The length of the CDR3 is 16 residues. CDR3 sequence reads: CASSHQGTLSTDTQYF. CDR3 nucleotides: TGTGCCAGCAGCCACCAGGGGACGCTGAGCACAGATACGCAGTATTTT.

Only a few counts were recorded for this clone. V is TRBV5-1 and J is TRBJ1-3; TRBD1 is a possible D gene (6 bases). With 3 bases removed from V and 0 bases from J, the gap between germline ends came to 10 bases. The CDR3 has 15 amino acids. Germline loops: CDR1 SGHRS, CDR2 YFSETQ. The chain's CDR3 is CASSSDRNSGNTIYF. The CDR3 region has the DNA TGCGCCAGCAGCTCGGACAGAAACTCTGGAAACACCATATATTTT.

CDR3 nucleotide sequence: TGCGCCAGCAGCTTCGGACAGGTAGGCGAGCAGTACTTC. Residues: CASSFGQVGEQYF. The chain couples TRBV5-1 to TRBJ2-7; 7 bases are shared with TRBD1. Germline loops: CDR1 SGHRS, CDR2 YFSETQ. CDR3 size: 13 residues. The V gene end was trimmed by 2 bases and the J gene end by 6 bases; junction bases not matched to a gene: 5.

J is TRBJ2-5 and V is TRBV5-1; 11 bases align to TRBD2. The CDR3 runs to 15 residues. J lost 3 bases, V lost 2 bases, and 3 bases had no gene match. Germline CDR1 and CDR2: SGHRS and YFSETQ. The CDR3, as DNA: TGCGCCAGCAGCTTCACTAGCGGGAGCGAAGAGACCCAGTACTTC. This translates into CASSFTSGSEETQYF.

This clone was counted only a few times. The rearrangement joins TRBV10-3 to TRBJ2-7; TRBD1 agrees at 7 bases. The ends lost 4 bases at V and 4 bases at J; junction bases unmatched: 7. This CDR3 has 14 amino acids. Germline V gene sequence: CDR1 ENHRY, CDR2 SYGVKD. CDR3 region: CAISGDSFRYEQYF. The CDR3 DNA is TGTGCCATCAGTGGGGACAGTTTTAGGTACGAGCAGTACTTC.

This clone showed up just once. The chain combines TRBV7-3 with TRBJ2-1; TRBD2 matches at 7 bases. V lost 1 base and J lost 6; bases outside the gene matches: 12. This CDR3 is built from 17 residues. Looked up from germline, CDR1 is SGHTA and CDR2 is FQGTGA. The CDR3 coding sequence is TGTGCCAGCAGCTTAAAGGTTACGGGGGGTAAGGTCAATGAGCAGTTCTTC. Translated: CASSLKVTGGKVNEQFF.

In the case of this clone: One junction end disagrees with the germline gene, perhaps due to a read error. V usage is TRBV7-7 and J usage is TRBJ2-5; D is ambiguous. The CDR3 has 12 amino acids. Germline CDR1 and CDR2: SSHAT and FNYEAQ (reference sequence). The CDR3 spells CASSRPGETQYF. The CDR3 bases are TGTGCTAGCAGCCGACCGGGAGAGACCCAGTACTTC.

The chain links TRBV28 to TRBJ2-7; D is perhaps TRBD2 (6 bases). The V gene lost 6 bases and the J gene lost 7 bases, with 19 bases spanning the gap. The CDR3 extends over 14 amino acids. In germline, CDR1 is MDHEN, CDR2 SYDVKM. The CDR3 DNA sequence: TGTGCCAGCAGGCCCGGGGGACCCTTCTTGGAGCAGTACTTC. Translation gives CASRPGGPFLEQYF.

The chain carries TRBV24-1 and TRBJ2-3; 9 bases fit TRBD2. This CDR3 is 18 amino acids long. Germline V gene sequence: CDR1 KGHDR, CDR2 SFDVKD. J lost 0 bases, V lost 5 bases, and 11 bases had no gene match. CDR3 sequence: CATSADAVLAGSTDTQYF. In DNA form, the CDR3 reads TGTGCCACCAGTGCCGACGCGGTGCTAGCGGGGAGCACAGATACGCAGTATTTT.

This chain links TRBV14 with TRBJ1-1, with a weak D call TRBD1 (6 bases). Between the trimmed V and J ends, which lost 2 bases and 7 bases, there was a span of 11 bases. The germline CDR1 and CDR2 sequences are SGHDN and FVKESK. The length of the CDR3 is 13 residues. CDR3 DNA: TGTGCCAGCAGCCAAACGGACAGACTTGAAGCTTTCTTT. Translating it yields CASSQTDRLEAFF.

J is TRBJ2-1 and V is TRBV7-3, with 13 bases identical to TRBD2. Germline CDR1 is SGHTA and CDR2 is FQGTGA. V was pared by 5 bases and J by 2 bases, with 6 bases of the junction left unmatched. The CDR3 covers 17 residues. In DNA, the CDR3 is TGTGCCAGCAGCCGGTCGGGACTAGCGGGGACCTACAATGAGCAGTTCTTC. Amino acid sequence: CASSRSGLAGTYNEQFF.

The CDR3 spells CASKDWYQETQYF. For the CDR3, the DNA is TGTGCCAGTAAGGACTGGTACCAAGAGACCCAGTACTTC. The J gene is TRBJ2-5, the V gene TRBV19; D perhaps matches TRBD2 (5 bases). This CDR3 comprises 13 residues. With 7 bases removed from V and 0 bases from J, the gap between germline ends came to 9 bases. CDR1 and CDR2 (germline): LNHDA, SQIVND (reference sequence).

V gene TRBV18 combines with J gene TRBJ1-1, with D possibly TRBD1 on 5 matching bases. V gave up 3 bases and J gave up 3 bases, with 11 bases separating them. The CDR3 runs to 14 residues. CDR1 is KGHSH, CDR2 LQKENI, per germline. Written as DNA, the CDR3 is TGTGCCAGCTCACCTTGGGGGGAGCACACTGAAGCTTTCTTT. Translated: CASSPWGEHTEAFF.